The clone carrying this T cell receptor beta chain was detected only a few times. Its cognate antigen is unknown. The read ends 3 residues shy of where the CDR3 ends; the end is completed using the germline J gene. Profiling relied on immunoSEQ multiplex PCR, and the TCRdb table lists in-frame clones only, not all of them. The sample is made up of around 14,000 clones, none counted only once. This CDR3 region has 16 residues. The J segment lost 7 bases and the V segment lost 1 base, leaving 8 bases of the junction unmatched. The germline CDR1 and CDR2 sequences are MNHNS and SASEGT. These data originate in a study of T cell clonality in common variable immunodeficiency. Study-level points and caveats: CVID subjects shared fewer TCRbeta clones than healthy controls did. Common variable immunodeficiency TCR beta sequences reportedly had fewer deletions and N-nucleotide insertions. Compared with healthy controls, CVID subjects showed increased TCRbeta clonality, mostly in about a third.

Replacement immunoglobulin had been given to every CVID subject for at least one year. This sequence was found in a human donor with common variable immunodeficiency. The chain has TRBV6-1 and TRBJ1-4; 8 positions match TRBD1. The sample was peripheral blood mononuclear cells. Incomplete CDR3 DNA: TGTGCCAGCAGTGAAGGAGGAGCAGGGGGCAGTGAAAAA. Its protein is CASSEGGAGGSEK. The entire CDR3 reads CASSEGGAGGSEKLFF.